This TCR beta chain emerged from a study of radiation and T cells in renal cell carcinoma (dated by TCRdb to about 2020). In the study overall: Samples came from a clinical trial, in which primary renal cell carcinomas received 15 Gy stereotactic body radiation therapy followed by nephrectomy 4 weeks later. TCR beta sequencing covered over 50 samples in total, comprising some 25 tumors and 27 peripheral blood samples. A total of 4,016,671 unique CDR3 nucleotide sequences, encoding some 2,700,000 unique CDR3 amino acid sequences, were found across all 55 or so samples.

According to the germline V gene (reference sequence), CDR1 reads GTSNPN and CDR2 reads SVGIG. V is cut by 4 bases and J by 4 bases, and the space between the germline ends is 10 bases. The CDR3, cysteine through phenylalanine, is 12 amino acids long. Only the CDR3 DNA stays, 36 bases, in frame from base 1. The time point tag for this specimen amounts to: baseline pretreatment blood. Reading the label with the study, this specimen's treatment or condition is: 15 Gy SBRT to primary tumor, nephrectomy 4 weeks later. Serial peripheral blood from radiation-treated patients was sampled at baseline, 2 weeks and 4 weeks after SBRT to track tumor-enriched clonotypes. All patients had renal cell carcinoma with clear cell pathology. The QIAamp DNA Blood Mini Kit (Qiagen) was used to prepare genomic DNA for TCR sequencing. The analyses included only samples that passed all quality control checks. TCR beta libraries were generated from genomic DNA with the immunoSEQ kit, following the manufacturer's recommendations. For library preparation, a first multiplex PCR was performed with proprietary primers, followed by a second PCR in which unique barcodes were added, and bead cleanups were performed after each round. Each sample batch included a kit-provided positive control reaction and a negative control reaction. The final libraries were assessed on an Agilent 4200 TapeStation D1000 ScreenTape, pooled by volume, and quantified by qPCR. Sequencing was performed on an Illumina NextSeq500 using a MidOutput 150-cycle cartridge, with 156 Read1 cycles, 15 Index1 cycles, and the kit custom primers. The pooled library was loaded at approximately 0.95 pM with 20% PhiX control spiked in. The original methods were these. The vendor-processed data were analyzed in R, and a clonotype was defined as all T cells that share the same CDR3 nucleotide sequence. For clone abundance analyses, frequencies were normalized to the 10,000 most abundant clones in each sample. Public T cell clones, which averaged fewer than five per sample, were removed prior to analysis. A difference in abundance of at least 32-fold between compartments was used to define tumor-enriched and baseline blood-enriched clonotypes. A beta-binomial differential abundance model was applied to find clonotypes that expanded or contracted between blood time points. Tumor-blood repertoire similarity was measured with the Baroni-Urbani and Buser coefficient, and group comparisons used two-tailed Wilcoxon tests in R. This immuneACCESS table, as held by TCRdb, lists in-frame sequences with V and J called but not all clones. Of the missing ones, under half trace to an unresolved V gene in checked studies; the others have no known cause. V and J calls and clone size are those listed in that table; D and trimming were worked out from the DNA. The sample yields about 150,000 clones; roughly 88% were counted once. The top ten clones comprise 9.5% to 15% of the sample.

Points the paper makes about the study in general: Tracking of blood repertoire dynamics stopped at about 27 days after treatment, with no follow-up past that point. Top tumor clonotypes rose in blood from baseline to 2 weeks post-radiation, then contracted by 4 weeks, suggesting transient expansion of tumor-resident clones. No pretreatment tumor biopsies were available, so the baseline intratumoral presence of clonotypes could not be determined. With a single-armed trial design, the study had no way to address how radiation dose or scheduling affects the TCR repertoire.

About this clone itself: Which antigen it targets is not known. Base qualities are missing; no much larger clone stands one base away.

The specimen comprised blood, sampled from a patient whose treatment included radiotherapy and nephrectomy. This TCR was recovered from a woman in her 50s with renal cell carcinoma. The sequence links TRBV30 to TRBJ1-1, with no confidently assigned D gene. Read as DNA, the sequence is TGTGCCTGGAACACTATCGGCACTGAAGCTTTCTTT. Translated, this gives CAWNTIGTEAFF.